One sample yielded the 32 T cell receptor beta chains listed below, sequenced in a study of T cell changes during pregnancy in multiple sclerosis. Sequencing used immunoSEQ multiplex PCR; TCRdb keeps in-frame clones, though not all of them. The sample holds tens of thousands of clones, about nine tenths seen once. Sequencing used peripheral blood, obtained after pregnancy. The receptors come from a female donor in good health, enrolled as a control in a pregnancy study.

This chain uses TRBV11-3 with TRBJ2-3; no clear D gene. The germline gives CDR1 SGHNT, CDR2 YENEEA. The V gene lost 2 bases and the J gene lost 4 bases, with 10 bases spanning the gap. CDR3 length equals 14 residues. In DNA form, the CDR3 reads TGTGCCAGCAGCTTACAATCTATGGCAGATACGCAGTATTTT. Translating it yields CASSLQSMADTQYF.

The rearrangement uses TRBV5-6 and TRBJ2-7, with 10 bases that match TRBD1. The germline V gene has CDR1 SGHDT and CDR2 YYEEEE. The V segment lost 0 bases and the J segment 0 bases; nucleotides outside the gene matches: 3. The CDR3 totals 16 residues. The CDR3 DNA follows: TGTGCCAGCAGCTTGGCGGGACAGGGGTACTCCTACGAGCAGTACTTC. Translating gives CASSLAGQGYSYEQYF.

The chain combines TRBV11-3 with TRBJ2-6, with a tentative D call TRBD1 (6 bases). The V end was cut by 5 bases, the J end by 2 bases, with 10 bases between. Germline CDR1 and CDR2: SGHNT and YENEEA. CDR3 length: 15 amino acids. The CDR3 sequence is CASSQTGTGANVLTF. DNA for the CDR3: TGTGCCAGCAGCCAAACAGGGACTGGGGCCAACGTCCTGACTTTC. Filled out from reference TRBV11-3 and TRBJ2-6, the complete variable domain reads EAGVVQSPRYKIIEKKQPVAFWCNPISGHNTLYWYLQNLGQGPELLIRYENEEAVDDSQLPKDRFSAERLKGVDSTLKIQPAELGDSAVYLCASSQTGTGANVLTFGAGSRLTVL.

The rearrangement joins TRBV4-3 to TRBJ2-1, with 9 bases fitting TRBD2. Germline V gene sequence: CDR1 LGHNA, CDR2 YSLEER. The CDR3 spans 17 residues. The V and J ends lost 1 base and 3 bases, in that order; junction bases with no gene match: 7. CDR3 loop: CASSQGSGGTYYNEQFF. DNA of the CDR3: TGCGCCAGCAGCCAAGGAAGCGGGGGGACTTACTACAATGAGCAGTTCTTC.

The chain's CDR3 is CASSPRGLSNEKLFF. CDR3 DNA: TGTGCCAGCAGCCCTAGGGGGCTTAGTAATGAAAAACTGTTTTTT. J is TRBJ1-4 and V is TRBV7-2; 7 nucleotides align to TRBD1. J was trimmed by 4 bases and V by 5 bases; bases with no gene match: 7. The CDR3 is 15 residues long. The germline V gene encodes CDR1 SGHTA and CDR2 FQGNSA.

In its sample, this clone was seen a few times. The chain couples TRBV2 to TRBJ1-1; TRBD1 might be the D (5 bases). The germline gives CDR1 SNHLY, CDR2 FYNNEI. The CDR3 extends over 12 amino acids. Trimming pared 0 bases from V and 10 bases from J, leaving 9 bases between. DNA for the CDR3: TGTGCCAGCAGTGAAGCCGGCCAGGGAGCTTTCTTT. It encodes CASSEAGQGAFF. Together with reference TRBV2 and TRBJ1-1, the CDR3 gives the full variable domain: EPEVTQTPSHQVTQMGQEVILRCVPISNHLYFYWYRQILGQKVEFLVSFYNNEISEKSEIFDDQFSVERPDGSNFTLKIRSTKLEDSAMYFCASSEAGQGAFFGQGTRLTVV.

The chain has TRBV5-4 and TRBJ2-5; possible D gene TRBD2, 5 bases. V dropped 3 bases and J dropped 3 bases, with 9 bases sitting between them. The CDR3 is 13 amino acids. From germline, CDR1 is SGHNT and CDR2 YYREEE (reference sequence). The DNA for the CDR3 is TGTGCCAGCAGCTGGACTGGAAAAGAGACCCAGTACTTC. Encoded protein: CASSWTGKETQYF.

The gene calls are TRBV4-1 and TRBJ1-5; D is undetermined. The germline V gene encodes CDR1 MGHRA and CDR2 YSYEKL. The CDR3 loop spans 14 amino acids. Trimming stripped 3 bases from V and 7 bases from J, with 13 bases between. CDR3 nucleotide sequence: TGCGCCAGCAGCCAGACTACGAGGATCCAGCCCCAGCATTTT. Translated, it gives CASSQTTRIQPQHF.

The chain carries TRBV4-1 and TRBJ2-5, with 11 bases lining up with TRBD2. Trimming at V came to 6 bases and at J to 1 base, leaving 4 bases not matched to a gene. CDR3 size: 15 residues. Germline-derived CDR1 and CDR2 are MGHRA and YSYEKL. CDR3 DNA sequence: TGCGCCAGCAGTACTGGGACTAGCGGCCAAGAGACCCAGTACTTC. It specifies CASSTGTSGQETQYF.

V is TRBV2 and J is TRBJ1-1; D is perhaps TRBD1 (6 bases). The length of the CDR3 is 15 residues. Germline CDR1 reads SNHLY; CDR2 reads FYNNEI. Trimming pared 6 bases from V and 3 bases from J, leaving 17 bases between. CDR3 nucleotides: TGTGCCAGCAGGCATTTCCAGGGGCTGGACACTGAAGCTTTCTTT. This gives the protein CASRHFQGLDTEAFF.

V and J are TRBV9 and TRBJ2-7, with D hard to call. Trimming stripped 0 bases from V and 6 bases from J, with 19 bases between. The germline V gene encodes CDR1 SGDLS and CDR2 YYNGEE. There are 16 residues in the CDR3. The CDR3: CASSVGRFDTNAEQYF. The CDR3 DNA reads as TGTGCCAGCAGCGTAGGAAGGTTTGACACAAACGCCGAGCAGTACTTC.

This clone was detected only once. V is TRBV6-5 and J is TRBJ1-1; TRBD1 aligns across 7 bases. The length of the CDR3 is 13 residues. J was trimmed by 6 bases and V by 7 bases; bases with no gene match: 8. Looked up from germline, CDR1 is MNHEY and CDR2 is SVGAGI. CDR3 sequence: CASTRTGPPEAFF. The CDR3 nucleotides read TGTGCCAGCACCAGGACAGGCCCCCCTGAAGCTTTCTTT.

The rearrangement uses TRBV30 and TRBJ1-2, with D possibly being TRBD1 (5 bases). V was clipped by 3 bases and J by 4 bases, with 18 bases between them. This CDR3 comprises 15 residues. Germline values: CDR1 GTSNPN, CDR2 SVGIG (reference sequence). DNA of the CDR3: TGTGCCTGGAGCCCCAGGGAATCTACTTTCTATGGCTACACCTTC. Protein product: CAWSPRESTFYGYTF.

The V and J genes are TRBV5-1 and TRBJ2-7, with TRBD1 identical over 7 bases. The CDR3 consists of 17 residues. V gave up 2 bases and J gave up 7 bases; unmatched junction bases: 18. Germline CDR1 SGHRS, CDR2 YFSETQ. The CDR3 bases are TGCGCCAGCAGCTTCCTAAAACAGGGGCCCTCTCTGGGGGAGCAGTACTTC. This gives the protein CASSFLKQGPSLGEQYF.

The chain is built from TRBV7-2 and TRBJ2-1; D is unresolved. This CDR3 spans 14 amino acids. CDR1 and CDR2 (germline): SGHTA, FQGNSA. The germline V and J ends were trimmed by 1 base and 5 bases, with 9 bases remaining between them. CDR3 sequence (DNA): TGTGCCAGCAGCTTAGGCCACCACAACAATGAGCAGTTCTTC. Its translation: CASSLGHHNNEQFF. The entire variable domain, with the rest obtained from reference TRBV7-2 and TRBJ2-1, is as follows: GAGVSQSPSNKVTEKGKDVELRCDPISGHTALYWYRQSLGQGLEFLIYFQGNSAPDKSGLPSDRFSAERTGGSVSTLTIQRTQQEDSAVYLCASSLGHHNNEQFFGPGTRLTVL.

The CDR3 DNA follows: TGTGCCTGGGCGGGCGGGGTGGGTCAGCCCCAGCATTTT. This sequence encodes CAWAGGVGQPQHF. J is TRBJ1-5 and V is TRBV30; no reliable D call. The ends were cut back, 5 bases at V and 6 bases at J, with 14 bases in the middle. The CDR3 has 13 amino acids. CDR1 and CDR2 (germline): GTSNPN, SVGIG (reference sequence).

This sequence joins TRBV5-1 and TRBJ2-1, with 11 bases matching TRBD2. The CDR3 is 15 amino acids. CDR1 and CDR2 from the germline V gene are SGHRS and YFSETQ. V lost 1 base, J lost 6 bases, and 3 bases stayed unmatched. CDR3 sequence reads: CASSLNSGGANEQFF. CDR3 coding DNA: TGCGCCAGCAGCTTGAATAGCGGGGGGGCCAATGAGCAGTTCTTC. Using reference TRBV5-1 and TRBJ2-1 for the parts outside the CDR3, the full variable domain is KAGVTQTPRYLIKTRGQQVTLSCSPISGHRSVSWYQQTPGQGLQFLFEYFSETQRNKGNFPGRFSGRQFSNSRSEMNVSTLELGDSALYLCASSLNSGGANEQFFGPGTRLTVL.

This clone has just a few counts. V usage is TRBV19 and J usage is TRBJ2-7, with a weak D call TRBD1 (5 bases). CDR1 and CDR2 (germline): LNHDA, SQIVND (reference sequence). The CDR3 has 13 amino acids. V lost 8 bases and J lost 0, with 11 bases in between. The CDR3 spells CASSQVISYEQYF. In DNA form, the CDR3 reads TGTGCCAGTTCACAGGTTATCTCCTACGAGCAGTACTTC.

V is TRBV7-8 and J is TRBJ2-3; 16 positions match TRBD2. The germline V gene has CDR1 SGHVS and CDR2 FQNEAQ. The CDR3 consists of 19 residues. V was clipped by 0 bases and J by 6 bases; unmatched bases: 9. The CDR3 loop is CASSLAWVGTSGGADTQYF. CDR3 nucleotides: TGTGCCAGCAGCTTAGCGTGGGTAGGGACTAGCGGGGGGGCGGATACGCAGTATTTT.

The chain's CDR3 is CASNLRGQLGGNEQFF. CDR3 in DNA: TGTGCCAGTAACCTTAGGGGACAACTAGGGGGCAATGAGCAGTTCTTC. The chain has TRBV27 and TRBJ2-1; D may be TRBD1 (6 bases). CDR3 length: 16 residues. V dropped 9 bases and J dropped 6 bases, with 24 bases sitting between them. Germline CDR1 reads MNHEY; CDR2 reads SMNVEV (reference sequence).

The chain carries TRBV11-2 and TRBJ2-3; D gene unclear. V gave up 6 bases and J gave up 11 bases, with 15 bases separating them. The length of the CDR3 is 12 residues. Looked up from germline, CDR1 is SGHAT and CDR2 is FQNNGV. The CDR3 protein is CASSLGTFGQYF. CDR3 nucleotides: TGTGCCAGCAGTCTGGGCACCTTTGGGCAGTATTTT. Complete variable domain (other parts from reference TRBV11-2 and TRBJ2-3): EAGVAQSPRYKIIEKRQSVAFWCNPISGHATLYWYQQILGQGPKLLIQFQNNGVVDDSQLPKDRFSAERLKGVDSTLKIQPAKLEDSAVYLCASSLGTFGQYFGPGTRLTVL.

CDR3 in amino acids: CASSLAQDTEAFF. The CDR3, as DNA: TGTGCCAGCAGTTTAGCGCAGGACACTGAAGCTTTCTTT. The chain employs TRBV28 and TRBJ1-1; the D is unclear. Per the germline V gene, CDR1 is MDHEN and CDR2 is SYDVKM. The V end was cut by 2 bases, the J end by 3 bases, with 7 bases between. The CDR3 consists of 13 residues.

This chain connects TRBV19 to TRBJ2-3; possibly TRBD1 for D (6 bases). The V end lost 4 bases, the J end lost 11 bases, and 13 bases lay between the germline ends. This CDR3 has 12 residues. Per the germline V gene, CDR1 is LNHDA and CDR2 is SQIVND (reference sequence). CDR3 residues: CASSTSGTQQYF. CDR3 DNA sequence: TGTGCCAGTAGTACTTCAGGGACACAGCAGTATTTT.

This chain joins TRBV5-6 and TRBJ1-1; D is perhaps TRBD1 (6 bases). Deletions cut 1 base from V and 6 bases from J, with 22 bases between. The germline V gene encodes CDR1 SGHDT and CDR2 YYEEEE. The CDR3 consists of 17 residues. CDR3 protein: CASSLWVGRGPSAEAFF. For the CDR3, the DNA is TGTGCCAGCAGCTTGTGGGTAGGGCGGGGGCCGAGCGCTGAAGCTTTCTTT. Variable domain in full (rest from reference TRBV5-6 and TRBJ1-1): DAGVTQSPTHLIKTRGQQVTLRCSPKSGHDTVSWYQQALGQGPQFIFQYYEEEERQRGNFPDRFSGHQFPNYSSELNVNALLLGDSALYLCASSLWVGRGPSAEAFFGQGTRLTVV.

The chain joins TRBV5-1 to TRBJ2-1; 9 bases fit TRBD1. Trimming took 0 bases from V and 7 from J; bases not matched to a gene: 8. The CDR3 spans 16 residues. Germline CDR1 SGHRS, CDR2 YFSETQ. CDR3 nucleotides: TGCGCCAGCAGCTTGGGCATTTCGACAGGGGGGAATGAGCAGTTCTTC. Translation gives CASSLGISTGGNEQFF.

V gene TRBV10-1 combines with J gene TRBJ2-7; D not resolved. CDR3 length equals 9 residues. Germline CDR1 reads WNHNN; CDR2 reads SYGVQD (reference sequence). V was cut by 8 bases and J by 4 bases, with 3 bases left in between. CDR3 loop: CASSYEQYF. The CDR3 nucleotides are TGCGCCAGCTCGTACGAGCAGTACTTC.

The chain uses TRBV11-2 and TRBJ1-4; maybe TRBD1 (6 bases). CDR1 is SGHAT, CDR2 FQNNGV, per germline. The CDR3 length is 14 residues. V was clipped by 4 bases and J by 5 bases, with 11 bases between them. The CDR3 loop reads CASSSSGTNEKLFF. The CDR3 DNA reads TGTGCCAGCAGCTCCTCCGGGACAAATGAAAAACTGTTTTTT.

The chain carries TRBV6-6 and TRBJ1-5; TRBD1 aligns across 7 bases. The CDR3 has 15 amino acids. Germline CDR1 reads MNHNY; CDR2 reads SVGAGI (reference sequence). V shed 6 bases, J shed 0 bases, and the junction held 5 bases outside the gene matches. CDR3 bases: TGTGCCAGCAGAAGTGACAGGGATAGCAATCAGCCCCAGCATTTT. Translation: CASRSDRDSNQPQHF.

The chain is built from TRBV5-6 and TRBJ1-4; 9 positions agree with TRBD1. Germline V gene sequence: CDR1 SGHDT, CDR2 YYEEEE. There are 14 residues in the CDR3. J lost 6 bases, V lost 5 bases, and 5 bases had no gene match. The CDR3 DNA reads as TGTGCCAGCAGATTCACAGGGGGCGATGAAAAACTGTTTTTT. As protein: CASRFTGGDEKLFF.

This sequence joins TRBV19 and TRBJ1-2, with TRBD1 identical over 8 bases. The length of the CDR3 is 15 residues. Germline V gene data show CDR1 as LNHDA and CDR2 as SQIVND (reference sequence). Trimming at V came to 7 bases and at J to 2 bases, leaving 9 bases not matched to a gene. CDR3: CASTLDRGRNYGYTF. CDR3 sequence (DNA): TGTGCCAGTACCCTAGACAGGGGACGAAACTATGGCTACACCTTC.

The chain employs TRBV9 and TRBJ2-2, with 8 bases identical to TRBD2. The V segment lost 0 bases and the J segment 5 bases; nucleotides outside the gene matches: 12. This CDR3 has 18 residues. The germline gives CDR1 SGDLS, CDR2 YYNGEE. CDR3 sequence (DNA): TGTGCCAGCAGCGTAGGGACGCCCAGCGGGGGAGAAACCGGGGAGCTGTTTTTT. Translated: CASSVGTPSGGETGELFF.

The chain joins TRBV7-9 to TRBJ1-4; TRBD1 might be the D (5 bases). This CDR3 spans 15 amino acids. CDR1 is SEHNR and CDR2 is FQNEAQ in the germline V gene (reference sequence). Trimming removed 1 base from V and 4 bases from J, with 10 bases in between. The CDR3 sequence is CASSLVRGSNEKLFF. CDR3 nucleotide sequence: TGTGCCAGCAGCTTAGTAAGGGGCAGTAATGAAAAACTGTTTTTT.